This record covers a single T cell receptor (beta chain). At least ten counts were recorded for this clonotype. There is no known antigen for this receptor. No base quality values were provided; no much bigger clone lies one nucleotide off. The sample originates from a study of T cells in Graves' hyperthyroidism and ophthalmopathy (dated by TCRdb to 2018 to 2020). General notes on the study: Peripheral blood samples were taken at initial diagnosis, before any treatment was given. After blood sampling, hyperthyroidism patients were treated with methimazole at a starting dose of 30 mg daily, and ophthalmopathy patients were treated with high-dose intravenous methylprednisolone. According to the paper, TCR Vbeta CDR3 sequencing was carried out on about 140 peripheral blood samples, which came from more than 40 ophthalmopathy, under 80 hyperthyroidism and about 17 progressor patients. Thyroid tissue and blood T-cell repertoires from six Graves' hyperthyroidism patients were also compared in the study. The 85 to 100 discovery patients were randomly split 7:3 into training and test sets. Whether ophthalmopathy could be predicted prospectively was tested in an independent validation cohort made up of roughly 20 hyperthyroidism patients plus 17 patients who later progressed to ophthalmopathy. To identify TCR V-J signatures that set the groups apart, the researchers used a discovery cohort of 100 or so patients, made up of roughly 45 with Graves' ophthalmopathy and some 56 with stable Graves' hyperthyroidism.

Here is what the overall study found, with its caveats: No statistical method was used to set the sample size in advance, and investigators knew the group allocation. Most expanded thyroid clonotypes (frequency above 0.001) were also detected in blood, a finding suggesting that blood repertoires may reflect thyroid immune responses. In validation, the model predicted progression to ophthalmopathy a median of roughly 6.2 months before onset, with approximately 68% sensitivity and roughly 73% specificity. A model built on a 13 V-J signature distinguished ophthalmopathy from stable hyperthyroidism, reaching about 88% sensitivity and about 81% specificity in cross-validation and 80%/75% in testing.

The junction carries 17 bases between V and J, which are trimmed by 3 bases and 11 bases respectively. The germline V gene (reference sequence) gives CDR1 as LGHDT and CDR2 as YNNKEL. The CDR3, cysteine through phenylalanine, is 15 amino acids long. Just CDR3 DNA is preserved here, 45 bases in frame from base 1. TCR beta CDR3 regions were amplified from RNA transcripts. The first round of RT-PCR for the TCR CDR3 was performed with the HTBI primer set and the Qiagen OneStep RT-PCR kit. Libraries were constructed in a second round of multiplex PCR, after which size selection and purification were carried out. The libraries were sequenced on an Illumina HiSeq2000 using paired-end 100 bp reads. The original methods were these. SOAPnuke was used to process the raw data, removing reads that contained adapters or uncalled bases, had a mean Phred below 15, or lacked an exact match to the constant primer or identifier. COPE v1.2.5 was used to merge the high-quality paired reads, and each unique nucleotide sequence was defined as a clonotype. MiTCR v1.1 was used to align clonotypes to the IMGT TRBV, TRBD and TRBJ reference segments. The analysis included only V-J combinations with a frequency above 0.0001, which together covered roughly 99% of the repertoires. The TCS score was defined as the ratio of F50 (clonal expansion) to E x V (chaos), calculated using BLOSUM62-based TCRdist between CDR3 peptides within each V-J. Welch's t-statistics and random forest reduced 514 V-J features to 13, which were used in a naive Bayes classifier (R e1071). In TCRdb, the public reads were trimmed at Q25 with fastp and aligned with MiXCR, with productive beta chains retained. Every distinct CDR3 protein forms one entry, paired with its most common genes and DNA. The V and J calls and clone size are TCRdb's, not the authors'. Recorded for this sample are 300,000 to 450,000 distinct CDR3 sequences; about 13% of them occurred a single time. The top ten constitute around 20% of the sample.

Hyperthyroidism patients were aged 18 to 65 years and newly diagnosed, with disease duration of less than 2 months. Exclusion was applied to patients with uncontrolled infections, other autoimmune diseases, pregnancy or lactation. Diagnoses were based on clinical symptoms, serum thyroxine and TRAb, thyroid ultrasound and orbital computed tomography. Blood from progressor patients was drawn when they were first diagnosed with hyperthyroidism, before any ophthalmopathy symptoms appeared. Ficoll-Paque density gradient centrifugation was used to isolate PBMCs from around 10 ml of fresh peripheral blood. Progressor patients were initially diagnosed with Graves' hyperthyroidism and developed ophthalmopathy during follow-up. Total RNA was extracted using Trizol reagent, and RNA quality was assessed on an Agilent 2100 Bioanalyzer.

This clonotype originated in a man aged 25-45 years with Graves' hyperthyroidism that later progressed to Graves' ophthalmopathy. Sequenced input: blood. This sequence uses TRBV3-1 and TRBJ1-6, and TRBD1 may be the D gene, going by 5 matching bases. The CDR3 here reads CASSQGRGNSTPLHF. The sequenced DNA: TGTGCCAGCAGCCAGGGACGGGGGAATTCTACACCCCTCCACTTT.